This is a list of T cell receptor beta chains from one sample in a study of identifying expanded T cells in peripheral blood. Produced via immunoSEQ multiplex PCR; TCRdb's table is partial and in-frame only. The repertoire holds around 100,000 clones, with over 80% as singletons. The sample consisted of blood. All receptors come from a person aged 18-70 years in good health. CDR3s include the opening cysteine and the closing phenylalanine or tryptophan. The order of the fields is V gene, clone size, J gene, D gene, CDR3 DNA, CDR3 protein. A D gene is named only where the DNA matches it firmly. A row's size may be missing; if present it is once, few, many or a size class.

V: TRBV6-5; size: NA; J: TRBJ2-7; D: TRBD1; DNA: TGTGCCAGCAGACGAGGACAGGGAGCCTACGAGCAGTACTTC; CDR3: CASRRGQGAYEQYF
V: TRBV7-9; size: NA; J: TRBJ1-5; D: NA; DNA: TGTGCCAGCAGCCAAGGAGGGGACCAGCCCCAGCATTTT; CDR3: CASSQGGDQPQHF
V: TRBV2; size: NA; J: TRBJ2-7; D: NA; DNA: TGTGCCAGCAGGGCAGAAGGGGAGCAGTACTTC; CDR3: CASRAEGEQYF
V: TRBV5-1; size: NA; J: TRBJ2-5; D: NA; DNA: TGCGCCAGCAGCCCGGGACAAGGGGAAGAGACCCAGTACTTC; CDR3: CASSPGQGEETQYF
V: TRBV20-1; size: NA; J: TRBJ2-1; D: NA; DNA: TGCAGTGCTAACAGGTACAATGAGCAGTTCTTC; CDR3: CSANRYNEQFF
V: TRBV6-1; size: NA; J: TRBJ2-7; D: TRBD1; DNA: TGTGCCAGCAGCGCCGGGACAGGGGTTAAGTACGAGCAGTACTTC; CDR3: CASSAGTGVKYEQYF
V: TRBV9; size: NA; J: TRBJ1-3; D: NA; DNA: TGTGCCAGCAGCGTAGAACGGGGGGCCGGTGGAAACACCATATATTTT; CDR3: CASSVERGAGGNTIYF
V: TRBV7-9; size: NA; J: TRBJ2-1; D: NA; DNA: TGTGCCAGCAGCTTCCCACCCTCAGGGGGAGGGTATGAGCAGTTCTTC; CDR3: CASSFPPSGGGYEQFF
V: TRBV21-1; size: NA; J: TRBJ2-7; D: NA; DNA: TGTGCCAGCAGCACCAGACAGGGTCCGTTAACCTACGAGCAGTACTTC; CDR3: CASSTRQGPLTYEQYF
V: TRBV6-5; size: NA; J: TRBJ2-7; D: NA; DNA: TGTGCCAGCAGTTACCCCCGCGAAACAGGGACGTACGAGCAGTACTTC; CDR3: CASSYPRETGTYEQYF
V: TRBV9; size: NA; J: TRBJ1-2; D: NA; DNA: TGTGCCAGCAGCGTACAGGCCGGTTGGGGCTACACCTTC; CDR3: CASSVQAGWGYTF
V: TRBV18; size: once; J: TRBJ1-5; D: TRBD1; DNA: TGTGCCAGCTCCACGAAGGGACAGGGCAATCAGCCCCAGCATTTT; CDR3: CASSTKGQGNQPQHF
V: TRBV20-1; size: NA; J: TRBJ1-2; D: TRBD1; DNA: TGCAGTGGGAGGGGGCAGGGTGGCTACACCTTC; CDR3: CSGRGQGGYTF
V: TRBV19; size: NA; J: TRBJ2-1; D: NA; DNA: TGTGCCAGTAGTACCCGTTCCTACAATGAGCAGTTCTTC; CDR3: CASSTRSYNEQFF
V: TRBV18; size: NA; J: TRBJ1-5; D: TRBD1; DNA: TGTGCCAGCTCACCTGCGACAGGGGGCGGCAATCAGCCCCAGCATTTT; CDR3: CASSPATGGGNQPQHF
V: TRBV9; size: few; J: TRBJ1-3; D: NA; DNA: TGTGCCAGCGCCTCGAATGGGGGAAACACCATATATTTT; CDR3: CASASNGGNTIYF
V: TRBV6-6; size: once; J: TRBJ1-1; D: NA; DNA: TGTGCCAGCAAATTCGGGACGGTCGACACTGAAGCTTTCTTT; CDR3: CASKFGTVDTEAFF
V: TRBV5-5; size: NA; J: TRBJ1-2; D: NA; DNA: TGTGCCAGCAGCGTGGGGCTAGGCAGGGCGATAGGTGGCTACACCTTC; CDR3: CASSVGLGRAIGGYTF
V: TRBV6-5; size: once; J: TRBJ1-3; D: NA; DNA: TGTGCCAGCAGAAATACGGGACAAAGTGGAAACACCATATATTTT; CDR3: CASRNTGQSGNTIYF
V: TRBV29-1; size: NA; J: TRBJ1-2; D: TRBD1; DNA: TGCAGCGTTGAACGCAGGGGGGCCTATGGCTACACCTTC; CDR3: CSVERRGAYGYTF
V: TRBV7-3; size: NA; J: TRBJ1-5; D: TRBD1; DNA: TGTGCCAGCAGCCAGGGACAGGGGTCGGGACAGCCCCAGCATTTT; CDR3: CASSQGQGSGQPQHF
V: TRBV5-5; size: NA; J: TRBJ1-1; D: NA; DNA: TGTGCCAGCAGTCAACAAGCGAACACTGAAGCTTTCTTT; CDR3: CASSQQANTEAFF
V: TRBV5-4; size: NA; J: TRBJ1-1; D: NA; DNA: TGTGCCAGCAGATTGGGGCCGAACACTGAAGCTTTCTTT; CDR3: CASRLGPNTEAFF
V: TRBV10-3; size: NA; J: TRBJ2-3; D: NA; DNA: TGTGCCATCAGGGCCCAGACTGCAAGCACAGATACGCAGTATTTT; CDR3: CAIRAQTASTDTQYF
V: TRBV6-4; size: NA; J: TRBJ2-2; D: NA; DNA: TGTGCCAGCAGCCCCACGAAGGAGCACCACACCGGGGAGCTGTTTTTT; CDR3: CASSPTKEHHTGELFF
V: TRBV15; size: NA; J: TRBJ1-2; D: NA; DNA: TGTGCCACCAGCAGAGATCTGGGCGAATTCTATGGCTACACCTTC; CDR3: CATSRDLGEFYGYTF
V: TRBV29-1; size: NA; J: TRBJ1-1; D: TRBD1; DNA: TGCAGCGTTGAAGACACAGGGGGCATGAACACTGAAGCTTTCTTT; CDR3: CSVEDTGGMNTEAFF
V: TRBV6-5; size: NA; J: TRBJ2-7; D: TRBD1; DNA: TGTGCCAGCAGTTTCCGGACAGGGCAGGGGTACGAGCAGTACTTC; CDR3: CASSFRTGQGYEQYF
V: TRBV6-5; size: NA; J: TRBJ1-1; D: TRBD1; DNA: TGTGCCAGCAGTTGGACAGGGAACACTGAAGCTTTCTTT; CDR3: CASSWTGNTEAFF
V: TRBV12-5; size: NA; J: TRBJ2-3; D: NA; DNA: TGTGCTAGTGGTTTGAGAGATCCCTCCACCACAGATACGCAGTATTTT; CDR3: CASGLRDPSTTDTQYF
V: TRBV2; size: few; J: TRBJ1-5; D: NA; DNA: TGTGCCAGCAGTGAACTAGGCAAGGGAGGGGAGCCCCAGCATTTT; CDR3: CASSELGKGGEPQHF
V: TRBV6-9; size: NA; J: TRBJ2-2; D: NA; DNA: TGTGCCAGCAGTTATCGACCGAGGAAGACCGCGAACACCGGGGAGCTGTTTTTT; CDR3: CASSYRPRKTANTGELFF
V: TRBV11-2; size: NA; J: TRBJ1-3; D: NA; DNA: TGTGCCAGCAGCTTCTCGGGCAGGGTCACTGGAAACACCATATATTTT; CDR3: CASSFSGRVTGNTIYF
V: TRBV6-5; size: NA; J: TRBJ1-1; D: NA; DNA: TGTGCCAGCAGTCTAACAGGGTCGGACACTGAAGCTTTCTTT; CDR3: CASSLTGSDTEAFF
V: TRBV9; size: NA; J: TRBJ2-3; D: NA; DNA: TGTGCCAGCAGCGTAGGTTTCCCGCGCACAGATACGCAGTATTTT; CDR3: CASSVGFPRTDTQYF
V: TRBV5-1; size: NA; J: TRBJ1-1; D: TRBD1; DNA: TGCGCCAGCAGCTACGGACAGGGCGACGCTGAAGCTTTCTTT; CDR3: CASSYGQGDAEAFF
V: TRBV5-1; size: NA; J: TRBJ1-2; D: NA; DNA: TGCGCCAGCAGCTCATCGGACTTAACAGTCTATGGCTACACCTTC; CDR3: CASSSSDLTVYGYTF
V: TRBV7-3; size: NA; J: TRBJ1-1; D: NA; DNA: TGTGCCAGCAGCTCCCTTACGGACACTGAAGCTTTCTTT; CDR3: CASSSLTDTEAFF
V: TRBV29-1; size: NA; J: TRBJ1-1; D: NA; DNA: TGCAGCGTTGACATTAATCTGAACACTGAAGCTTTCTTT; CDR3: CSVDINLNTEAFF
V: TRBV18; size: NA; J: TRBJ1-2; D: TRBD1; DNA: TGTGCCAGCTCACTGGGGACAGGGGGCATCTATGGCTACACCTTC; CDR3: CASSLGTGGIYGYTF
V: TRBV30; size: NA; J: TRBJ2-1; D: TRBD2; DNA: TGTGCCTGGAGTGTACTAGCGGGAGGAGGCAATGAGCAGTTCTTC; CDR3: CAWSVLAGGGNEQFF
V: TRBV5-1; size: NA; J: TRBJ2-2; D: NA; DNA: TGCGCCAGCAGCCCGCTTTCGGGGGACTCGAACACCGGGGAGCTGTTTTTT; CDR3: CASSPLSGDSNTGELFF
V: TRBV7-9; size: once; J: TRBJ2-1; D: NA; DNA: TGTGCCAGCAGTCCAACTCCGGGTCCCCACTACAATGAGCAGTTCTTC; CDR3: CASSPTPGPHYNEQFF
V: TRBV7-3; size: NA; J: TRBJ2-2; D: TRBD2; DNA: TGTGCCAGCAGCTTAACAGCGGGAGGGAGGACCGGGGAGCTGTTTTTT; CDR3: CASSLTAGGRTGELFF
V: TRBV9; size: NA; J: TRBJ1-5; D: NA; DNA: TGTGCCAGCAGCCCCGGCAGGGCGGGTCAGCCCCAGCATTTT; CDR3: CASSPGRAGQPQHF
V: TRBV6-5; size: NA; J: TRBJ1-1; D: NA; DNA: TGTGCCACTTGTCTCGAAAGTAACACTGAAGCTTTCTTT; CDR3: CATCLESNTEAFF
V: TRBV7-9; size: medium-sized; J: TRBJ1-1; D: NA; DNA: TGTGCCAGCAGCTTAGCCATAAGGAACACTGAAGCTTTCTTT; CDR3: CASSLAIRNTEAFF
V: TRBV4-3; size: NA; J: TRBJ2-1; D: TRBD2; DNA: TGCGCCAGCAGCCAAGTAGCGGGAGTGGGTGAGCAGTTCTTC; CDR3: CASSQVAGVGEQFF
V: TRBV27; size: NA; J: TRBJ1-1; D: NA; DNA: TGTGCCAGCAGTTTAGCAGGGGACACTGAAGCTTTCTTT; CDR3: CASSLAGDTEAFF
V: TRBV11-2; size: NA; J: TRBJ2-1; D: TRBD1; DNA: TGTGCCAGCAGCACCCGGGACAGTCGTGACTCCTACAATGAGCAGTTCTTC; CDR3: CASSTRDSRDSYNEQFF
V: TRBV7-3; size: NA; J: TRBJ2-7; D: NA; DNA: TGTGCCAGCAGCTTTGACCCTACCTACGAGCAGTACTTC; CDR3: CASSFDPTYEQYF
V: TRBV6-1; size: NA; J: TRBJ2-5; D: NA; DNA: TGTGCCAGCAGTGTAAACCGAGGAGAGACCCAGTACTTC; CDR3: CASSVNRGETQYF
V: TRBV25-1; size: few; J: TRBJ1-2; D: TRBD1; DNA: TGTGCCACCAATCCAGGGGGCAACTACACCTTC; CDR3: CATNPGGNYTF